This T cell receptor (beta chain) stems from a study of cytomegalovirus exposure and HLA in healthy donors. General observations from the study: Presence/absence analyses took donor sequencing depth as roughly uniform. In vitro, a few CMV-associated chains proved specific for CMV antigens.

Use of 60 Vbeta and 13 Jbeta primers characterized the PCR. Produced via immunoSEQ multiplex PCR; TCRdb's table is partial and in-frame only. The repertoire holds 110,000 to 150,000 clones, 75% to 80% seen once, with about 2.2% in the top ten. V lost 1 base, J lost 0 bases, and 10 bases lay in between. This CDR3 comprises 16 residues. CDR1 is MDHEN, CDR2 SYDVKM, per germline. Concerning this clone: Its specificity is not known.

This chain links TRBV28 with TRBJ1-5; D remains ambiguous. The specimen was PBMCs. The clonotype originates from a woman younger than 30 in good health and CMV-seropositive. Written as DNA, the CDR3 is TGTGCCAGCAGTTTATCGGGGAGCTATAGCAATCAGCCCCAGCATTTT. Translation: CASSLSGSYSNQPQHF. Based on the CDR3 plus reference TRBV28 and TRBJ1-5, the full variable domain is DVKVTQSSRYLVKRTGEKVFLECVQDMDHENMFWYRQDPGLGLRLIYFSYDVKMKEKGDIPEGYSVSREKKERFSLILESASTNQTSMYLCASSLSGSYSNQPQHFGDGTRLSIL.